The clone carrying this TCR beta chain was detected only a few times. Its antigen is undetermined. These data are taken from a study of blood T cells in healthy people across ages. A J-beta primer mix and a sample-barcoded 5' primer were used in a second PCR of roughly 6 to 12 cycles. TCRdb reanalysed the 5' RACE reads using MiXCR and keeps one entry per CDR3 protein. Of about 640,000 distinct CDR3 sequences in the sample, approximately 40% were seen once. Staff drew 8 to 10 milliliters of peripheral blood from each donor. Whole-study results and caveats: More naive CD4+ cells and higher diversity were found in long-lived than in aged donors. The study could not conclusively compare naive and antigen-experienced cells, given its unsorted PBMCs.

The CDR3 covers 15 residues. V was pared by 6 bases and J by 6 bases, with 19 bases between. CDR1 is MDHEN, CDR2 SYDVKM, per germline. The receptor was derived from a man at least 80 years old in good health. Sequenced: blood. V is TRBV28 and J is TRBJ2-3, with a weak D call TRBD2 (5 bases). CDR3 DNA: TGTGCCAGCAGCGAAAGGACTGGTGGCTTGGATACGCAGTATTTT. Protein product: CASSERTGGLDTQYF.